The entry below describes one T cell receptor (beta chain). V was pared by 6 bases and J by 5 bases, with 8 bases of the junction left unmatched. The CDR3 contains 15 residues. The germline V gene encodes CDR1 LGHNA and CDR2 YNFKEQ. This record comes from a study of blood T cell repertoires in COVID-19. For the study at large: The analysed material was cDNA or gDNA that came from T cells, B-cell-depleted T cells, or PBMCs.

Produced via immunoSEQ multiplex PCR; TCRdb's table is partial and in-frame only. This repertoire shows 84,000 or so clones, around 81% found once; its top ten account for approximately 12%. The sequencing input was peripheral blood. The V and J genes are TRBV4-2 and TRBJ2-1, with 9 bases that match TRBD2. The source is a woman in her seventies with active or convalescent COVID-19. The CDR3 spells CASSLLAGGNNEQFF. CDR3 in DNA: TGTGCCAGCAGTCTGCTTGCGGGGGGGAACAATGAGCAGTTCTTC.